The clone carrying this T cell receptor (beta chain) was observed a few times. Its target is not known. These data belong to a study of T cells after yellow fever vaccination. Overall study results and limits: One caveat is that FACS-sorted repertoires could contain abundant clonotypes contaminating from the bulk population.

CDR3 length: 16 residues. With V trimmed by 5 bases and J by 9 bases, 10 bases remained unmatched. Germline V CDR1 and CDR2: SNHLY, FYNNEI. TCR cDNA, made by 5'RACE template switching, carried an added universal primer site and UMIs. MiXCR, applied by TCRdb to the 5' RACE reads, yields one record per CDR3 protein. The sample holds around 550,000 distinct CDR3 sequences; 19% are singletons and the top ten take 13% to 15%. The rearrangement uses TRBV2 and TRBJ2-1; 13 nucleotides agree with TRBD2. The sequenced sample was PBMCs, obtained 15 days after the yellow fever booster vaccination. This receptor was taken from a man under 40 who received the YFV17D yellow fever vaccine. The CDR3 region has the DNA TGTGCCAGCAGTTTTCCCCCGGGACTAGCGGGAATTGAGCAGTTCTTC. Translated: CASSFPPGLAGIEQFF.